Each of the 23 T cell receptor beta chains below was sequenced from the same sample in a study of tumor-infiltrating lymphocytes in primary liver carcinoma. Reverse transcription of 500 ng total RNA with a constant-region primer produced TCR beta cDNA. Three nested multiplex PCR rounds, a slightly modified ARM-PCR, produced the libraries for TCR beta. The first two PCR rounds used TRBV1-TRBV30 primers with a Cbeta primer, roughly 10 cycles each. TCRdb analysed the multiplex PCR reads with MiXCR anew, one entry per CDR3 protein. The data contain around 330,000 distinct CDR3 sequences, around 50% of them singletons. The study extracted blood RNA from unsorted whole blood and also extracted germline DNA. The sequenced sample consisted of peripheral blood. These TCRs come from a woman in her twenties or thirties with primary liver carcinoma and hepatitis B virus infection.

In regard to this clonotype: The junction shows a germline mismatch at one end, possibly a read error. The chain joins TRBV6-5 to TRBJ1-5, with a weak D call TRBD1 (5 bases). The CDR3 covers 13 residues. CDR1 is MNHEY, CDR2 SVGAGI, per germline. The CDR3 sequence is CTSSWGLNQPQHF. CDR3 nucleotide sequence: TGTACCAGCAGCTGGGGACTGAATCAGCCCCAGCATTTT.

This chain connects TRBV10-3 to TRBJ2-1, with TRBD2 identical over 7 bases. This CDR3 is built from 16 residues. The germline V gene encodes CDR1 ENHRY and CDR2 SYGVKD. Trimming cost V 6 bases and J 2 bases; bases outside gene matches: 10. In nucleotides, the CDR3 is TGTGCCATCAGGGCAGGCAGTGGGGGGGCCTACAATGAGCAGTTCTTC. Translation gives CAIRAGSGGAYNEQFF.

The CDR3 nucleotides read TGTGCCAGCCGCTACACTAGCGGGCCTTCCTACGAGCAGTACTTC. It translates to CASRYTSGPSYEQYF. V is TRBV12-3 or TRBV12-4 and J is TRBJ2-7; TRBD2 matches at 9 bases. CDR3 size: 15 residues. V was pared by 8 bases and J by 1 base, with 9 bases of the junction left unmatched.

This clonotype was seen many times. A single base separates this from a much larger clone, so it may be a read error. The chain uses TRBV11-2 and TRBJ2-1, with 11 bases aligning to TRBD2. Germline V gene lookup returns CDR1 SGHAT and CDR2 FQNNGV. This CDR3 has 15 residues. CDR3 sequence (DNA): TGTGCCAGCAGCTTCGGGACTAGCGGCTACAATGAGCAGTCCTTC. Amino acid sequence: CASSFGTSGYNEQSF.

Turning to this clonotype: No conserved phenylalanine or tryptophan ends this CDR3, so it is likely a read error. V and J are TRBV11-3 and TRBJ1-6; D unclear. With 6 bases removed from V and 6 bases from J, the gap between germline ends came to 15 bases. The CDR3 runs 15 residues. Germline CDR1 reads SGHNT; CDR2 reads YENEEA. The CDR3 DNA reads as TGTGCCAGCAGTCCGGCCGTGGGCGCTAATTCACCCCTCCACCTT. Protein sequence: CASSPAVGANSPLHL.

On this clonotype: Its ends do not fully match the called genes, so a read error is possible. The chain joins TRBV4-1 to TRBJ2-5; possible D gene TRBD2, 5 bases. CDR3 length: 14 residues. Germline loops: CDR1 MGHRA, CDR2 YSYEKL. CDR3 protein: CASSQEERAVIQYF. The CDR3 nucleotides read TGTGCCAGCAGCCAAGAAGAGAGGGCCGTGATCCAATACTTC.

The rearrangement uses TRBV6-5 and TRBJ2-3; weak D call: TRBD2 (6 bases). The CDR3 totals 15 residues. Trimming stripped 6 bases from V and 2 bases from J, with 15 bases between. Germline assignment: CDR1 MNHEY and CDR2 SVGAGI. DNA of the CDR3: TGTGCCAGCAGAGTGCGGGGTTACAACACAGATACGCAGTATTTT. Protein product: CASRVRGYNTDTQYF.

The chain carries TRBV28 and TRBJ1-6; no clear D. Between the trimmed V and J ends, which lost 8 bases and 7 bases, there was a span of 15 bases. The germline gives CDR1 MDHEN, CDR2 SYDVKM. The CDR3 runs to 14 residues. CDR3 DNA: TGTGCCAGCGGCACTGTAAACATGAATTCACCCCTCCACTTT. Translation gives CASGTVNMNSPLHF.

Of note for this clonotype: A read error may account for a junction end that differs from germline. The gene calls are TRBV29-1 and TRBJ2-1, with a possible D match to TRBD2 (5 bases). Germline V CDR1 and CDR2: SQVTM, ANQGSEA. This CDR3 spans 16 amino acids. The CDR3 bases are TGCAGCGTCGAAGGAGCGGCTATGAGCTCCAACAATGAGCAGTTCTTC. Translated, it gives CSVEGAAMSSNNEQFF.

As to this clonotype: One end of the junction varies from germline; a read error may be responsible. The chain uses TRBV11-2 and TRBJ2-7, with unresolved D. Germline V gives CDR1 SGHAT, CDR2 FQNNGV. CDR3 length equals 14 residues. The CDR3 loop reads CTSSPHTQPYEQYF. CDR3 DNA sequence: TGTACCAGCAGCCCGCACACTCAGCCCTACGAGCAGTACTTC.

Of note for this clonotype: A read error may produce the germline difference seen at one junction end. The CDR3 nucleotides are TGTGCCAGCAACAGACTAGCGGGAGTCTACGATCAGTACTTC. It is translated as CASNRLAGVYDQYF. This sequence joins TRBV6-1 and TRBJ2-7; TRBD2 agrees at 12 bases. This CDR3 is 14 amino acids long. The germline CDR1 and CDR2 sequences are MNHNS and SASEGT.

This clonotype was seen a few times. The chain carries TRBV6-5 and TRBJ2-1, with TRBD2 matching over 8 bases. This CDR3 region has 15 residues. Germline V gene lookup returns CDR1 MNHEY and CDR2 SVGAGI. After removal of 0 bases from V and 6 bases from J, the junction contained 4 bases not matched to a gene. CDR3 amino acids: CASSYSGLAFNEQFF. DNA for the CDR3: TGTGCCAGCAGTTACTCAGGACTAGCCTTCAATGAGCAGTTCTTC.

The genes are TRBV10-2 and TRBJ1-2; 9 nucleotides align to TRBD1. CDR1 is WSHSY and CDR2 is SAAADI in the germline V gene. CDR3 length equals 12 residues. V lost 6 bases to trimming and J lost 8 bases; unmatched junction nucleotides: 4. The CDR3 DNA is TGCGCCAGCAGACCGGGACAGGGCGGCTACACCTTC. This codes for CASRPGQGGYTF.

This chain uses TRBV28 with TRBJ2-1, with 11 bases fitting TRBD1. The CDR3 is made up of 14 amino acids. The trim removed 8 bases at V and 4 bases at J, leaving 4 bases unmatched. The germline CDR1 and CDR2 sequences are MDHEN and SYDVKM. In nucleotides, the CDR3 is TGTGCCAGCCTCGGACAGGGGGCGTACAATGAGCAGTTCTTC. Its translation is CASLGQGAYNEQFF.

About this clonotype: A read error may account for a junction end that differs from germline. The chain has TRBV7-9 and TRBJ2-7; 11 nucleotides agree with TRBD2. Germline CDR1 reads SEHNR; CDR2 reads FQNEAQ (reference sequence). The CDR3 is made up of 17 amino acids. DNA of the CDR3: TGTTCCAGCCTCCTCCTAGTCGGGACTAGCGGTTACTACGAGCAGTACTTC. It codes for CSSLLLVGTSGYYEQYF.

This clonotype showed up just a few times. The rearrangement uses TRBV12-3 or TRBV12-4 and TRBJ1-3; D call uncertain. V was cut by 4 bases and J by 0 bases, with 1 base left in between. This CDR3 spans 12 amino acids. The CDR3 coding sequence is TGTGCCAGCAGTTACTCTGGAAACACCATATATTTT. Translation gives CASSYSGNTIYF.

Comment on this clonotype: Given a much more abundant clone one base away, this may be a read error. The CDR3 bases are TGTGCCAGCAGTTTCGGAGACAGGGAAACACACTTC. Translating gives CASSFGDRETHF. The chain uses TRBV12-3 or TRBV12-4 and TRBJ2-7, with 7 bases identical to TRBD1. This CDR3 spans 12 amino acids.

At least ten counts were recorded for this clonotype. The V call is TRBV6-6, the J call TRBJ2-2, with no clear D. V lost 8 bases and J lost 6, with 7 bases in between. Germline V CDR1 and CDR2: MNHNY, SVGAGI (reference sequence). The CDR3 totals 11 residues. CDR3 sequence reads: CASVRAGELFF. The CDR3 region has the DNA TGTGCCAGCGTAAGGGCCGGGGAGCTGTTTTTT.

This chain connects TRBV12-3 or TRBV12-4 to TRBJ2-6, with D perhaps given as TRBD1 or TRBD2 (5 bases each). Trimming took off 8 bases at V and 4 bases at J, with 15 bases between the two ends. This CDR3 has 15 residues. This CDR3 reads CASGDATRGANVLTF. DNA of the CDR3: TGTGCCAGCGGGGACGCAACGAGGGGGGCCAACGTCCTGACTTTC.

Worth noting for this clonotype: A much larger clone sits a single nucleotide away, making a read error possible. The genes are TRBV6-5 and TRBJ2-1, with D tentatively TRBD1 (6 bases). The CDR3 totals 13 residues. The germline V gene has CDR1 MNHEY and CDR2 SVGAGI. In nucleotides, the CDR3 is TGTGCCAGCAGGAGGGACAATCGCGATGAGCAGCTCTTC. Its translation: CASRRDNRDEQLF.

The rearrangement uses TRBV4-1 and TRBJ1-2; 9 bases agree with TRBD1. The CDR3 consists of 15 residues. J was trimmed by 2 bases and V by 4 bases; bases with no gene match: 5. From germline, CDR1 is MGHRA and CDR2 YSYEKL. The CDR3 nucleotides read TGCGCCAGCAGCCGAAGGACAGGGGAGAACTATGGCTACACCTTC. Translation gives CASSRRTGENYGYTF.

Points on this clonotype: A much larger clonotype is one base distant, so this may be a read error. V usage is TRBV12-3 or TRBV12-4 and J usage is TRBJ2-5, with 8 bases matching TRBD2. The CDR3 length is 17 residues. CDR3 nucleotide sequence: TGTACCAGCAGTGTACTGAGCGGGAGCGGGCTAAAAGAGACCCAGTACTTC. Its protein product is CTSSVLSGSGLKETQYF.

As regards this clonotype: This may be a read error: a much more frequent sequence differs by one nucleotide. This CDR3 reads CSVVVHNEAFF. The CDR3 bases are TGCAGCGTTGTGGTTCACAATGAAGCTTTCTTT. V usage is TRBV29-1 and J usage is TRBJ1-1; unclear D gene. The V gene lost 4 bases and the J gene lost 7 bases, with 10 bases spanning the gap. CDR1 SQVTM and CDR2 ANQGSEA come from the germline V gene. The CDR3 spans 11 residues.